The 3 T cell receptor beta chains below come from one sample, sequenced in a study of control samples from healthy donors and cancer patients. Generated by immunoSEQ multiplex PCR, the TCRdb table keeps only in-frame clones and is missing some. Of over 150,000 clones detected, roughly 92% appear once; the ten largest clones hold 1.3% to 1.5%. The sample comprised blood. All receptors come from a young woman in good health.

The rearrangement links TRBV9 to TRBJ2-3; 10 bases match TRBD2. CDR1 is SGDLS, CDR2 YYNGEE, per germline. Trimming cost V 5 bases and J 4 bases; bases outside gene matches: 10. This CDR3 comprises 16 residues. The CDR3 is CASSLRGTSAADTQYF. Written as DNA, the CDR3 is TGTGCCAGCAGTCTCCGCGGGACTAGCGCCGCAGATACGCAGTATTTT.

The rearrangement joins TRBV5-6 to TRBJ1-4, with D perhaps TRBD1 (6 bases). This CDR3 is built from 13 residues. Germline-derived CDR1 and CDR2 are SGHDT and YYEEEE. Trimming removed 2 bases from V and 5 bases from J, with 7 bases in between. CDR3: CASSFTGNEKLFF. The CDR3 bases are TGTGCCAGCAGCTTCACAGGGAATGAAAAACTGTTTTTT.

V and J are TRBV11-3 and TRBJ1-2; D ambiguous. In germline, CDR1 is SGHNT, CDR2 YENEEA. V lost 6 bases and J lost 8, with 16 bases in between. This CDR3 is 13 amino acids long. Here the CDR3 reads CASSLEARGGYTF. CDR3 coding DNA: TGTGCCAGCAGTCTTGAGGCCCGTGGGGGCTACACCTTC. The variable domain in full, with the rest retrieved from reference TRBV11-3 and TRBJ1-2, is EAGVVQSPRYKIIEKKQPVAFWCNPISGHNTLYWYLQNLGQGPELLIRYENEEAVDDSQLPKDRFSAERLKGVDSTLKIQPAELGDSAVYLCASSLEARGGYTFGSGTRLTVV.